These T cell receptor beta chains were read from a single sample in a study of cytomegalovirus exposure and HLA in healthy donors. TCRdb's copy holds only in-frame clones and misses some; the assay was immunoSEQ multiplex PCR. The sample consists of about 130,000 clones, approximately 92% of them appearing once. Material for sequencing was PBMCs. All receptors derive from a woman aged 18-35 years in good health and CMV-seronegative. Each CDR3 is given without its conserved first and last residue. Not every row has a clone size; where given, it reads once, few, many or a size class.

clone size: few; V gene: TRBV19; J gene: TRBJ2-5; CDR3 protein: ASRQGSGQETQY
clone size: -; V gene: TRBV19; J gene: TRBJ2-3; CDR3 protein: ASSSGGLPDTQY
clone size: -; V gene: TRBV4-1; J gene: TRBJ2-7; CDR3 protein: ASSKGTTYEQY
clone size: -; V gene: TRBV19; J gene: TRBJ1-6; CDR3 protein: ASNQQGQGGSLH
clone size: -; V gene: TRBV5-4; J gene: TRBJ2-3; CDR3 protein: ASSSQGSTDTQY
clone size: -; V gene: TRBV11-2; J gene: TRBJ2-1; CDR3 protein: ASSKRTSGEQF
clone size: -; V gene: TRBV7-9; J gene: TRBJ2-1; CDR3 protein: ASSESGLFYNEQF
clone size: -; V gene: TRBV5-1; J gene: TRBJ2-7; CDR3 protein: ASSPLTGMGEQY
clone size: -; V gene: TRBV7-8; J gene: TRBJ2-5; CDR3 protein: ASSAAGGGETQY
clone size: -; V gene: TRBV15; J gene: TRBJ2-1; CDR3 protein: ATSRDPGYNEQF
clone size: -; V gene: TRBV4-2; J gene: TRBJ2-1; CDR3 protein: ASSQGMWGDQSFEQF
clone size: -; V gene: TRBV29-1; J gene: TRBJ2-3; CDR3 protein: SAAAGAYTDTQY
clone size: few; V gene: TRBV7-3; J gene: TRBJ2-1; CDR3 protein: ASSLRAGSSYNEQF
clone size: -; V gene: TRBV2; J gene: TRBJ2-3; CDR3 protein: ASFRQPSTDTQY
clone size: -; V gene: TRBV5-1; J gene: TRBJ1-4; CDR3 protein: ASSLHNTGTRNEKLF
clone size: -; V gene: TRBV18; J gene: TRBJ1-2; CDR3 protein: ASSPEIYRGGYGYT
clone size: -; V gene: TRBV10-1; J gene: TRBJ2-3; CDR3 protein: ASSVRSDTQY
clone size: -; V gene: TRBV5-1; J gene: TRBJ1-5; CDR3 protein: ASSLGAGLYSNQPQH
clone size: -; V gene: TRBV6-6; J gene: TRBJ1-1; CDR3 protein: ASSRTGKGTEAF
clone size: -; V gene: TRBV30; J gene: TRBJ2-3; CDR3 protein: ALPSGSTDTQY
clone size: -; V gene: TRBV9; J gene: TRBJ2-3; CDR3 protein: ASSVVSSGADTQY
clone size: -; V gene: TRBV2; J gene: TRBJ1-5; CDR3 protein: ASSDRVSNQPQH
clone size: -; V gene: TRBV9; J gene: TRBJ2-1; CDR3 protein: ASSGRDEPEVAGVYEQF
clone size: -; V gene: TRBV9; J gene: TRBJ1-2; CDR3 protein: ASSAGGQGGHYGYT
clone size: once; V gene: TRBV27; J gene: TRBJ2-1; CDR3 protein: ASSLAGGPNEQF
clone size: -; V gene: TRBV6-1; J gene: TRBJ1-6; CDR3 protein: ASSPGQKNSPLH
clone size: -; V gene: TRBV5-6; J gene: TRBJ2-1; CDR3 protein: ASSLGGTRPNEQF
clone size: -; V gene: TRBV7-8; J gene: TRBJ2-5; CDR3 protein: ASSLVAGEETQY
clone size: -; V gene: TRBV6-5; J gene: TRBJ1-6; CDR3 protein: ASSYWDRVNSPLH
clone size: -; V gene: TRBV2; J gene: TRBJ2-1; CDR3 protein: ASSDFSGNEQF
clone size: -; V gene: TRBV10-2; J gene: TRBJ1-6; CDR3 protein: AAGGQGNSPLH
clone size: -; V gene: TRBV2; J gene: TRBJ2-3; CDR3 protein: ASSDGRQVLDTQY
clone size: -; V gene: TRBV18; J gene: TRBJ1-1; CDR3 protein: ASSPVLAGGSTEAF
clone size: -; V gene: TRBV7-8; J gene: TRBJ1-5; CDR3 protein: ASRSDRGFVASQPQH
clone size: medium-sized; V gene: TRBV11-2; J gene: TRBJ2-3; CDR3 protein: ASSLERVSDTQY
clone size: -; V gene: TRBV6-5; J gene: TRBJ2-1; CDR3 protein: ASNDARLGNEQF
clone size: -; V gene: TRBV5-4; J gene: TRBJ2-1; CDR3 protein: ASSLGTSFSYEQF
clone size: -; V gene: TRBV6-6; J gene: TRBJ2-7; CDR3 protein: ASSYDGTGGHEQY
clone size: once; V gene: TRBV7-9; J gene: TRBJ1-3; CDR3 protein: ASSFDPGQGNTIY
clone size: -; V gene: TRBV7-2; J gene: TRBJ1-2; CDR3 protein: ASSFDRGSDYGYT
clone size: -; V gene: TRBV7-7; J gene: TRBJ2-3; CDR3 protein: ASSLVGLAGDTQY
clone size: -; V gene: TRBV19; J gene: TRBJ1-1; CDR3 protein: ASRKSTGLPTEAF
clone size: -; V gene: TRBV2; J gene: TRBJ1-1; CDR3 protein: ASRVNDEAF
clone size: -; V gene: TRBV10-1; J gene: TRBJ2-3; CDR3 protein: ASSEDQVTQY
clone size: -; V gene: TRBV9; J gene: TRBJ2-1; CDR3 protein: ASSVEGGGTGRNEQF
clone size: -; V gene: TRBV28; J gene: TRBJ2-5; CDR3 protein: ASSFWSTSQETQY
clone size: -; V gene: TRBV27; J gene: TRBJ1-1; CDR3 protein: ASSLRENTEAF
clone size: -; V gene: TRBV2; J gene: TRBJ1-1; CDR3 protein: ASRTGGRRGTEAF
clone size: -; V gene: TRBV5-4; J gene: TRBJ2-7; CDR3 protein: ASGPTSGPYEQY
clone size: -; V gene: TRBV7-8; J gene: TRBJ1-1; CDR3 protein: ASSPPGRGSLNTEAF
clone size: -; V gene: TRBV6-5; J gene: TRBJ1-1; CDR3 protein: ASRSVDTEAF
clone size: -; V gene: TRBV6-1; J gene: TRBJ2-5; CDR3 protein: ASRDTGQETQY
clone size: -; V gene: TRBV6-1; J gene: TRBJ1-2; CDR3 protein: ASRAGQNYGYT
clone size: -; V gene: TRBV19; J gene: TRBJ1-2; CDR3 protein: ASSIQGGYGYT
clone size: -; V gene: TRBV5-1; J gene: TRBJ1-4; CDR3 protein: ASSSRTTHEKLF
clone size: -; V gene: TRBV11-3; J gene: TRBJ2-1; CDR3 protein: ASSHTSPGQEQF
clone size: -; V gene: TRBV19; J gene: TRBJ2-6; CDR3 protein: ASSPRAGLRNSGANVLT
clone size: -; V gene: TRBV4-1; J gene: TRBJ2-5; CDR3 protein: ASSPFGTSGDQETQY
clone size: -; V gene: TRBV7-3; J gene: TRBJ1-2; CDR3 protein: ASSLTAGVTYGYT